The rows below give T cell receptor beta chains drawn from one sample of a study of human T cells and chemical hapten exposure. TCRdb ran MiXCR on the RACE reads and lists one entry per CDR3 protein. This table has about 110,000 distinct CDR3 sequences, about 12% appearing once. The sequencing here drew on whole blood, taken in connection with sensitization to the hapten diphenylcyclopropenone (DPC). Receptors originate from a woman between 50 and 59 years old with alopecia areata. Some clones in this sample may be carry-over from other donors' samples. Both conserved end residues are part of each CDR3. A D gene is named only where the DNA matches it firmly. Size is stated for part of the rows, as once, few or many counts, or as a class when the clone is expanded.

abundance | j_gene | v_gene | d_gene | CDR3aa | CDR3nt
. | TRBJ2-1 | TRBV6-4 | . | CASSAAAYNEQFF | TGTGCCAGCAGTGCCGCCGCCTACAATGAGCAGTTCTTC
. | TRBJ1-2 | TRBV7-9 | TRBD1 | CASSRTGEYGYTF | TGTGCCAGCAGCAGGACAGGGGAATATGGCTACACCTTC
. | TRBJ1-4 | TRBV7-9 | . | CASSPGGRNEKLFF | TGTGCCAGCAGCCCCGGAGGGAGGAATGAAAAACTGTTTTTT
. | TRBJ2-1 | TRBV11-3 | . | CASSLYGGGNEQFF | TGTGCCAGCAGCTTATACGGGGGTGGGAATGAGCAGTTCTTC
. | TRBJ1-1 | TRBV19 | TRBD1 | CASIQGAHRTEAFF | TGTGCCAGTATTCAGGGGGCGCATAGAACTGAAGCTTTCTTT
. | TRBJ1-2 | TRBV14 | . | CASSQVRNYGYTF | TGTGCCAGCAGCCAAGTGAGAAATTATGGCTACACCTTC
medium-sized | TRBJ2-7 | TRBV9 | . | CASGGTASYEQYF | TGTGCCAGCGGGGGGACAGCATCCTACGAGCAGTACTTC
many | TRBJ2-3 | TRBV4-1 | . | CASSQGQRGSTDTQYF | TGCGCCAGCAGCCAAGGGCAACGCGGCTCCACAGATACGCAGTATTTT
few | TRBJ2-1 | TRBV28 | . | CASGGSTLNSYNEQFF | TGTGCCAGCGGGGGCAGCACCCTAAACTCCTACAATGAGCAGTTCTTC
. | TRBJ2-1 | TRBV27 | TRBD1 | CASSLRGGTYNEQFF | TGTGCCAGCAGTTTACGAGGGGGCACATACAATGAGCAGTTCTTC
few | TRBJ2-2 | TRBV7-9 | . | CASSLASGSGELFF | TGTGCCAGCAGCTTAGCGTCGGGATCCGGGGAGCTGTTTTTT
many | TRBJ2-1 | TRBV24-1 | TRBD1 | CATSLPRGTGGEQFF | TGTGCCACCAGTCTACCTCGAGGGACAGGGGGGGAGCAGTTCTTC
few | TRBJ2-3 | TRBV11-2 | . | CASSSRSGSADTQYF | TGTGCCAGCAGCTCCAGGAGCGGCAGTGCAGATACGCAGTATTTT
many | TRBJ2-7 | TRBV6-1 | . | CASSDGRLYEQYF | TGTGCCAGCAGTGATGGGCGACTCTACGAGCAGTACTTC
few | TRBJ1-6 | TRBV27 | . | CASSLFRIRGGTDSPLHF | TGTGCCAGCAGTTTGTTTAGAATCCGGGGAGGGACTGATTCACCCCTCCACTTT
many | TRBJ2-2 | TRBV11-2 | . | CASSLSQQNTGELFF | TGTGCCAGCAGCTTAAGTCAGCAAAACACCGGGGAGCTGTTTTTT
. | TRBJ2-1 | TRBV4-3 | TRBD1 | CASSQDLQGNTYNEQFF | TGCGCCAGCAGCCAAGATCTACAGGGGAACACCTACAATGAGCAGTTCTTC
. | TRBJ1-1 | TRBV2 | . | CASTPEGSEAFF | TGTGCCAGCACCCCGGAGGGGTCTGAAGCTTTCTTT
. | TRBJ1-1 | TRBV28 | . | CASRRRGIGTEAFF | TGTGCCAGCAGACGAAGAGGGATCGGCACTGAAGCTTTCTTT
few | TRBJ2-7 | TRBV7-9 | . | CASSPTISWTDTYEQYF | TGTGCCAGCAGCCCGACCATCTCTTGGACCGATACCTACGAGCAGTACTTC
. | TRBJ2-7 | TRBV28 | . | CASKPGGGPSYEQYF | TGTGCCAGTAAGCCGGGAGGGGGCCCGTCCTACGAGCAGTACTTC
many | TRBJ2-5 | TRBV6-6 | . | CASSPGRAQYF | TGTGCCAGCAGCCCCGGGCGGGCCCAGTACTTC
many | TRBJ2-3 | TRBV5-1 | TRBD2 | CASSLAQLAGVNTDTQYF | TGCGCCAGCAGCTTGGCCCAGTTGGCGGGAGTCAACACAGATACGCAGTATTTT
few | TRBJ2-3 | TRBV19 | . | CASSIRDTDTQYF | TGTGCCAGTAGTATCCGGGACACAGATACGCAGTATTTT
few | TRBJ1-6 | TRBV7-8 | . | CASSSPLSPLHF | TGTGCCAGCAGCTCGCCTTTGTCCCCCCTCCACTTT
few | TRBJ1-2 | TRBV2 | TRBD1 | CAGQGDGYGYTF | TGTGCCGGCCAGGGGGACGGCTATGGCTACACCTTC
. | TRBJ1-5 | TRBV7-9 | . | CASSYELDQPQHF | TGTGCCAGCAGCTATGAATTGGATCAGCCCCAGCATTTT
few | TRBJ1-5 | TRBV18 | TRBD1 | CASSRGQGSNQPQHF | TGTGCCAGCTCACGCGGACAGGGCTCCAATCAGCCCCAGCATTTT
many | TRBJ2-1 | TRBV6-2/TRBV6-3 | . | CASQRLSLSSYNEQFF | TGTGCCAGCCAACGACTATCCCTCAGCTCCTACAATGAGCAGTTCTTC
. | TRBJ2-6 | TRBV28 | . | CASSLRAWREQGKKTGANVLTF | TGTGCCAGCAGTTTAAGAGCCTGGCGGGAACAGGGGAAGAAAACTGGGGCCAACGTCCTGACTTTC
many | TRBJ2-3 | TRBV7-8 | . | CASSLGSGSFLADTQYF | TGTGCCAGCAGCTTAGGGAGTGGTAGCTTTTTGGCAGATACGCAGTATTTT
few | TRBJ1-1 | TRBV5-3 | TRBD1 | CARSSDREGEAFF | TGTGCCAGAAGCTCTGACAGGGAAGGCGAAGCTTTCTTT
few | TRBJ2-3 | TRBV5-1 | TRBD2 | CASSLGLAGGPTDTQYF | TGCGCCAGCAGCTTGGGGCTAGCGGGAGGGCCCACAGATACGCAGTATTTT
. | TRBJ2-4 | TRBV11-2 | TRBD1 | CASSNRGRVNIQYF | TGTGCCAGTAGCAACAGGGGGCGGGTAAACATTCAGTACTTC
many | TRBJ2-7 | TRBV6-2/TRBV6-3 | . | CASWGLFGRGEQYF | TGTGCCAGCTGGGGCCTCTTTGGGCGAGGGGAGCAGTACTTC
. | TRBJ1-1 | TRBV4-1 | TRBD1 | CASSQGDRAYTEAFF | TGCGCCAGCAGCCAAGGGGACAGGGCCTACACTGAAGCTTTCTTT
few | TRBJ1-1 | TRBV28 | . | CASSLGGRTNTEAFF | TGTGCCAGCAGTTTGGGCGGCAGAACAAACACTGAAGCTTTCTTT
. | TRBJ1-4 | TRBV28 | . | CASSLPTNEKLFF | TGTGCCAGCAGTTTACCAACTAATGAAAAACTGTTTTTT
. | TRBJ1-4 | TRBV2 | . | CASSEAGAELFF | TGTGCCAGCAGTGAGGCGGGGGCGGAACTGTTTTTT
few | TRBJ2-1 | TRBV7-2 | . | CASSFYMDEQFF | TGTGCCAGCAGCTTTTATATGGATGAGCAGTTCTTC